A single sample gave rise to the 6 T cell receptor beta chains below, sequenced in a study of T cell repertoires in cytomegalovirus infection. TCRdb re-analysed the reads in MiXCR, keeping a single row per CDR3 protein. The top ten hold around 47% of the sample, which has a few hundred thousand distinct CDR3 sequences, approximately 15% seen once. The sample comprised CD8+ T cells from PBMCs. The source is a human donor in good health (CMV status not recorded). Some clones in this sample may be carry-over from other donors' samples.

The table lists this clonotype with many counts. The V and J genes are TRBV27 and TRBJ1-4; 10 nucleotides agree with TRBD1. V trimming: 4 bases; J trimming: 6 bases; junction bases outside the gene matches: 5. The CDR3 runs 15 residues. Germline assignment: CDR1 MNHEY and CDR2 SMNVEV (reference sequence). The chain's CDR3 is CASSYGTGEYEKLFF. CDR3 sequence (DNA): TGTGCCAGCAGTTACGGGACAGGGGAATATGAAAAACTGTTTTTT.

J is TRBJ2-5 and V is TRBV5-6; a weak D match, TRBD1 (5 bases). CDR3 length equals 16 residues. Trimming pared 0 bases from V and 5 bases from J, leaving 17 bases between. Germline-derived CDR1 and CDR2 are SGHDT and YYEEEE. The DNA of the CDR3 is TGTGCCAGCAGCTTGGTAGACAGCCTCTGGGCCGAGACCCAGTACTTC. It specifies CASSLVDSLWAETQYF.

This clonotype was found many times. The chain's CDR3 is CASSLEPPGPNNEKLFF. CDR3 coding DNA: TGTGCCAGCAGCTTAGAACCACCGGGACCGAATAATGAAAAACTGTTTTTT. The J gene is TRBJ1-4, the V gene TRBV7-2, with TRBD1 as a possible D gene (5 bases). The germline gives CDR1 SGHTA, CDR2 FQGNSA. The V end lost 1 base, the J end lost 4 bases, and 16 bases lay between the germline ends. The CDR3 has 17 residues.

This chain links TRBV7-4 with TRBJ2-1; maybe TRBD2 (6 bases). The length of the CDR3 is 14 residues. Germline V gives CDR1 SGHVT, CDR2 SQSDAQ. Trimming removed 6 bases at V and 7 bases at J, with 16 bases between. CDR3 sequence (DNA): TGTGCCAGCAGTAAGCCGGGACTGGCGAATGAGCAGTTCTTC. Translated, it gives CASSKPGLANEQFF.

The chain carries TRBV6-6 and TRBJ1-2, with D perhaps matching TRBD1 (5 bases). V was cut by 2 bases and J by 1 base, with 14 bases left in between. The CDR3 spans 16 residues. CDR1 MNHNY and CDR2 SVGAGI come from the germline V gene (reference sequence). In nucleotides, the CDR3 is TGTGCCAGCAGTTACGTTTGGACAAATTTTAACTATGGCTACACCTTC. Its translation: CASSYVWTNFNYGYTF.

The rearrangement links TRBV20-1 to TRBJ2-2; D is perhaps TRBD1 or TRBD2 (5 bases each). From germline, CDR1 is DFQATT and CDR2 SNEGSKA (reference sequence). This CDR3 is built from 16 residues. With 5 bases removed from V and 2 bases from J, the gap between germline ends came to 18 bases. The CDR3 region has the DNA TGCAGTGCTCAAGCCCCGGGACGGGAAAACACCGGGGAGCTGTTTTTT. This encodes CSAQAPGRENTGELFF.